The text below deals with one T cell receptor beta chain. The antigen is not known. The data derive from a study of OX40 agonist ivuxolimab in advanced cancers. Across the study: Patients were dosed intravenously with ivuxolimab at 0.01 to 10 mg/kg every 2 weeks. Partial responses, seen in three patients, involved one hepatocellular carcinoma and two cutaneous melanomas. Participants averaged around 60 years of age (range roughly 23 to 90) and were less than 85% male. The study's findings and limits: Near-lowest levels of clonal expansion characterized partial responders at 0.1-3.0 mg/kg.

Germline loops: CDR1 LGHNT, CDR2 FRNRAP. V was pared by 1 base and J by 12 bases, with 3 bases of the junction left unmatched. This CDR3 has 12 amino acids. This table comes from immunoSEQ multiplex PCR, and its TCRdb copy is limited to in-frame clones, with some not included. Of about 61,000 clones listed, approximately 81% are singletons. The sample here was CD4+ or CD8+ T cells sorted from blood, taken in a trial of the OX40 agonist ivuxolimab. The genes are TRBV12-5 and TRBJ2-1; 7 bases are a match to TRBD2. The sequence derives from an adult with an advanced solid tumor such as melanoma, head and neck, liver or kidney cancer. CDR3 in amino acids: CASGLGRESQFF. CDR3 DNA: TGTGCTAGTGGTTTGGGGCGGGAGTCGCAGTTCTTC.